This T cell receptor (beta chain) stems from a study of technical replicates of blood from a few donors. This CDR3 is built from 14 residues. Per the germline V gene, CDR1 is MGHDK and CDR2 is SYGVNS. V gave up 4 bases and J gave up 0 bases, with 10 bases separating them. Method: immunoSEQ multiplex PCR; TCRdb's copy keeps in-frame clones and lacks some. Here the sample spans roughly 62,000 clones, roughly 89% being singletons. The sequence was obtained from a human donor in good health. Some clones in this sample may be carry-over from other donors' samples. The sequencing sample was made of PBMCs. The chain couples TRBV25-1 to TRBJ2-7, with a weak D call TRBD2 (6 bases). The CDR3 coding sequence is TGTGCCAGCAGTGTGGCGGGGAGCTCCTACGAGCAGTACTTC. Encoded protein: CASSVAGSSYEQYF.